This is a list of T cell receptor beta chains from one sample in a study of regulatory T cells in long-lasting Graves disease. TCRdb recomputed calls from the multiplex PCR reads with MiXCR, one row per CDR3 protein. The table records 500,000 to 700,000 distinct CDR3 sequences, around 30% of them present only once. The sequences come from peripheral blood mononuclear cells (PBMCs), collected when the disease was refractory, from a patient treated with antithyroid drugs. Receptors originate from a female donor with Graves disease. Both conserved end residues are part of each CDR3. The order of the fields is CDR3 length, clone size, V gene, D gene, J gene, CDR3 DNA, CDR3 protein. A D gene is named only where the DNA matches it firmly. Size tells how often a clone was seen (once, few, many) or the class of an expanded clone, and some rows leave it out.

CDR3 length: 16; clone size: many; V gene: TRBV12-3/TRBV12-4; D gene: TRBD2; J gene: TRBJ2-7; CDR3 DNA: TGTGCCAGCAGTTTTATGGGAGGGCGGAGCTCCTACGAGCAGTACTTC; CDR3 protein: CASSFMGGRSSYEQYF
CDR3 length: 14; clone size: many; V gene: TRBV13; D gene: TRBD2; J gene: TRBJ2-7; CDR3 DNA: TGTGCCAGCAGCTCCGTAGCGGGGACCTACGAGCAGTACTTC; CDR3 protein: CASSSVAGTYEQYF
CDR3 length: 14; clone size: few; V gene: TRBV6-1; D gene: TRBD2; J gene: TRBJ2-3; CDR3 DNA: TGTGCCAGCAGTCGAGCGGGAGGAACAGATACGCAGTATTTT; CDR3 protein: CASSRAGGTDTQYF
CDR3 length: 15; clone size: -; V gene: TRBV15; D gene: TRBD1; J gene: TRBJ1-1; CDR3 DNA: TGTGCCACCAGCTGGACAGGGGTCGGGGATACTGAAGCTTTCTTT; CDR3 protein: CATSWTGVGDTEAFF
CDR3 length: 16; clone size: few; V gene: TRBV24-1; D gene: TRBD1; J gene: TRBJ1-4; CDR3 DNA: TGTGCCACCAGTGACCCCGACAGGGGGATTAATGAAAAACTGTTTTTT; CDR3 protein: CATSDPDRGINEKLFF
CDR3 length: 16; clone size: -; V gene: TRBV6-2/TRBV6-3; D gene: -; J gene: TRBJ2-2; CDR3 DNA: TGTGCCAGCAGTTACATGGGGAGTTTCGACACCGGGGAGCTGTTTTTT; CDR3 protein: CASSYMGSFDTGELFF
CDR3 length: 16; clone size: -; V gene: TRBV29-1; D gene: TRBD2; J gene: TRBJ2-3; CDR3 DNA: TGCAGCGTTGGATTTCTAGCGGGAGGTCTCACAGATACGCAGTATTTT; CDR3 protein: CSVGFLAGGLTDTQYF
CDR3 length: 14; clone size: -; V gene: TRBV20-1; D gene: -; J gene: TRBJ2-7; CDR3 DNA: TGCAGTGCTAGACACGGGCCTAACTCCTACGAGCAGTACTTC; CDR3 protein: CSARHGPNSYEQYF
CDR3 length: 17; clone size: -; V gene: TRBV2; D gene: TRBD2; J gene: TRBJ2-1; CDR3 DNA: TGTGCCAGCAGTGGGATAAGGACTAGCGGGGCCTACAATGAGCAGTTCTTC; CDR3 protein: CASSGIRTSGAYNEQFF
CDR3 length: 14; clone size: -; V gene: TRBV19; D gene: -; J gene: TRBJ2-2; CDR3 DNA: TGTGCCAGTAGTACCTACCTTGGAGGCGGGGAGCTGTTTTTT; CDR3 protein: CASSTYLGGGELFF
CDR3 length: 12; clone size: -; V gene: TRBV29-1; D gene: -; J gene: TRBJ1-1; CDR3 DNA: TGCAGCGTTAGGCGGGCGAACACTGAAGCTTTCTTT; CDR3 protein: CSVRRANTEAFF
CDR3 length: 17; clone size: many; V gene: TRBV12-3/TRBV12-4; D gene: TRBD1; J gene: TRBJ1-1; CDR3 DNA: TGTGCCAGCAGTTTAGCTTTGTTGCGGACAGGGGGCACTGAAGCTTTCTTT; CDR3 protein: CASSLALLRTGGTEAFF
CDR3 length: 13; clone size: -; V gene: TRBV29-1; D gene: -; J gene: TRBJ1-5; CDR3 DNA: TGCAGCGGGGGGGAGAGTACCAATCAGCCCCAGCATTTT; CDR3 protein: CSGGESTNQPQHF
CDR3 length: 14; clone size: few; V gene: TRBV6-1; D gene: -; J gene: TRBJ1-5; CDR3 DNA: TGTGCCAGCAGTCGGGACACTACCAATCAGCCCCAGCATTTT; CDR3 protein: CASSRDTTNQPQHF
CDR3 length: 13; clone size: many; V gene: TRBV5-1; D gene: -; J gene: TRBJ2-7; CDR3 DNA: TGCGCCAGCAGCTTAACCGGGGCTGGGGAGCAGTACTTC; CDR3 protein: CASSLTGAGEQYF
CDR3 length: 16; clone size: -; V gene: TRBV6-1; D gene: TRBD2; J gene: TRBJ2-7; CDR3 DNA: TGTGCCAGCAGCACCCCTCGAAGCGGGAGTAAGAGCGAGCAGTACTTC; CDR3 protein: CASSTPRSGSKSEQYF
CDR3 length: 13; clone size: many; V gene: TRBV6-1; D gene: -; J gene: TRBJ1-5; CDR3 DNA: TGTGCCAGCAGGCCGACAGGAGATACGCCCCAGCATTTT; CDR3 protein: CASRPTGDTPQHF
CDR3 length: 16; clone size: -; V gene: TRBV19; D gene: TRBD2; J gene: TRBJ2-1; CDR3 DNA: TGTGCCAGTAGTATTTGGACTAGCGGGAGGGACAATGAGCAGTTCTTC; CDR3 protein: CASSIWTSGRDNEQFF
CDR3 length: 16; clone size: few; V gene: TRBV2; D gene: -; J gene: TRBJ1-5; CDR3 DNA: TGTGCCAGCACTTTAGGCGGGGGGACGGGCAATCGGCCCCAGCATTTT; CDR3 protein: CASTLGGGTGNRPQHF
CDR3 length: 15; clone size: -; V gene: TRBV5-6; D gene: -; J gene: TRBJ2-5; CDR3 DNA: TGTGCCAGCAGCTTAGCGGGACAAGGTCAAGAGACCCAGTACTTC; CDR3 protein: CASSLAGQGQETQYF
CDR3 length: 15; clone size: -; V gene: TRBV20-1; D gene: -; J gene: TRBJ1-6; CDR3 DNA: TGCAGTGCAACCATAGGACAATGGGATAATTCACCCCTCCACTTT; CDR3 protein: CSATIGQWDNSPLHF
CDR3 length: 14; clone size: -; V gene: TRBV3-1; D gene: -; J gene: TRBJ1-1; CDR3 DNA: TGTGCCAGCAGCCAGGATGTACGTCTGGTTGGAGCTTTCTTT; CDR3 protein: CASSQDVRLVGAFF
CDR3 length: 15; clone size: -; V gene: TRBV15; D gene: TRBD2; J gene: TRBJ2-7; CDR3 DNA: TGTGCCACCAGCAGACTAGCGGGAGGAAACTACGAGCAGTACTTC; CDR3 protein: CATSRLAGGNYEQYF
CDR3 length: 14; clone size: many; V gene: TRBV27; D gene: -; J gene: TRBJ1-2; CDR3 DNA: TGTGCCAGCAGTTTAGGGGCAGCCGACTGGGGCTACACCTTC; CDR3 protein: CASSLGAADWGYTF
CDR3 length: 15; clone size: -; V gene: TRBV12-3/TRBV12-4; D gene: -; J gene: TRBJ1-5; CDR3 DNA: TGTGCCAGCAGCCACGGGGGATATAGCAATCAGCCCCAGCATTTT; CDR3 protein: CASSHGGYSNQPQHF
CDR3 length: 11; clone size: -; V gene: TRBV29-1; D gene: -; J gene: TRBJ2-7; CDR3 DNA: TGCAGCGTTGACAGGGCCTACGAGCAGTACTTC; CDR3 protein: CSVDRAYEQYF
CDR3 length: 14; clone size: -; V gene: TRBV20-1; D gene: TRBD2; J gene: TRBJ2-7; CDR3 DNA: TGCAGTGCTAGAGAACTAGCGAATCCTTACGAGCAGCACTTC; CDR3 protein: CSARELANPYEQHF
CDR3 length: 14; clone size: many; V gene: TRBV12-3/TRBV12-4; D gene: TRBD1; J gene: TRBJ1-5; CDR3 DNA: TGTGCCAGCACCCCGGACAGGGCCGGACAGCCCCAGCATTTT; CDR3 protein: CASTPDRAGQPQHF
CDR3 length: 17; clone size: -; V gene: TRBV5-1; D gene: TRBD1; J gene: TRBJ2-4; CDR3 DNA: TGCGCCAGCAGCTTGGGGGACAGGGTCTTGGTCAAAAACATTCAGTACTTC; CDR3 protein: CASSLGDRVLVKNIQYF
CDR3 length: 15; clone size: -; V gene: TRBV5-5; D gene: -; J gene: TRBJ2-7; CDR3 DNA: TGTGCCAGCAGCTTGGACATAGGGGGGATCTACGAGCAGTACTTC; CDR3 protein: CASSLDIGGIYEQYF
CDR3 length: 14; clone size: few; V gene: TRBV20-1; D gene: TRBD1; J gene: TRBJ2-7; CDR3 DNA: TGCAGTGCTAGAGGTGGGACAGGAGACTACGAGCAGTACTTC; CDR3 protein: CSARGGTGDYEQYF
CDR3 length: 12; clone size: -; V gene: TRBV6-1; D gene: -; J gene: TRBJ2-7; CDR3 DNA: TGTGCCAGCAGTGGACAGGACCGAGAGCAGTACTTC; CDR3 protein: CASSGQDREQYF
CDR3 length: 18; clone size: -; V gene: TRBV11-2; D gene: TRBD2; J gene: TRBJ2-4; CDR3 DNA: TGTGCCAGCAGCTACCCGACTAGCGGGAGCGGCTCCAAAAACATTCAGTACTTC; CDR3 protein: CASSYPTSGSGSKNIQYF
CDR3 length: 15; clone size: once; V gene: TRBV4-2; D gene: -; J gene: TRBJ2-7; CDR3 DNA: TGTGCCAGCAGCCAAGGCGCGTCTGGTACCTACGAGCAGTACTTC; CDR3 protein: CASSQGASGTYEQYF
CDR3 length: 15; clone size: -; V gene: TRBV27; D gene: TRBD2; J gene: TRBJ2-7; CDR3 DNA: TGTGCCAGCAGTTATTCGGGAGGCACGACCTACGAGCAGTACTTC; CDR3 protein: CASSYSGGTTYEQYF
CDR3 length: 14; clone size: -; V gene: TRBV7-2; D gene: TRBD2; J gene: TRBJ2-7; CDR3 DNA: TGTGCCAGCAAACGTGGGCTAGCGGGATACGAGCAGTACTTC; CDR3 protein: CASKRGLAGYEQYF
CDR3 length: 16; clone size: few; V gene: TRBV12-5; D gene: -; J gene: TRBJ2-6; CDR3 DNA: TGTGCTAGTGGTTTGGTCGATAGCTCTGGGGCCAACGTCCTGACTTTC; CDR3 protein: CASGLVDSSGANVLTF
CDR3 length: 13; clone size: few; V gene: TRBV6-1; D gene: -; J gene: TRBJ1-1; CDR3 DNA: TGTGCCAGCAACCCCAGGGTAGAGGCTGAAGCTTTCTTT; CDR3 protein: CASNPRVEAEAFF
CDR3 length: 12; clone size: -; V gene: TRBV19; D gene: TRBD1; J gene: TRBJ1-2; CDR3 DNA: TGTGCCAGTATGGAGACAGGGGAGGGCTACACCTTC; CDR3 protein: CASMETGEGYTF
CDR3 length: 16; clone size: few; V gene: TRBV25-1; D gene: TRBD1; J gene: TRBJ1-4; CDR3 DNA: TGTGCCAGCAGCCCGGAGACAGGGCTAATCCGGGAAAAACTGTTTTTT; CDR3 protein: CASSPETGLIREKLFF
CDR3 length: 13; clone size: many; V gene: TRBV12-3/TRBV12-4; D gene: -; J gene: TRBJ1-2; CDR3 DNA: TGTGCCAGCAGGCGTCATGCTACCTATGGCTACACCTTC; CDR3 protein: CASRRHATYGYTF
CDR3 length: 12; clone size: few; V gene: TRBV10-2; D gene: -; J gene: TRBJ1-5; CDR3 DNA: TGCGCCAGCAAGGAAGGTATACAGCCCCAGCATTTT; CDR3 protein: CASKEGIQPQHF
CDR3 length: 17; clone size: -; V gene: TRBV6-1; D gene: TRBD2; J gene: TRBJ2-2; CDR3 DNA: TGTGCCAGCAGTGAAGCGCCACTAGCGGGAGTTACCGGGGAGCTGTTTTTT; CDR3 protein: CASSEAPLAGVTGELFF
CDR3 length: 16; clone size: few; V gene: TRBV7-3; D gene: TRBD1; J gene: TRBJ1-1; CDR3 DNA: TGTGCCAGCAGCCCTGGGGGACAGGGAGGCTACACTGAAGCTTTCTTT; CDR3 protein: CASSPGGQGGYTEAFF
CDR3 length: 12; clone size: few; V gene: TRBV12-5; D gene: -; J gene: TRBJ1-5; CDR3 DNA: TGTGCTAGTGGTATCAGGGTAGGGCCCCAGCATTTT; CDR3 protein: CASGIRVGPQHF
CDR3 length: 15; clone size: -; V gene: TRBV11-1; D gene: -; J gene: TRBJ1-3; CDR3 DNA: TGTGCCAGCAGCCAAAGACAGCCATGGGGAAACACCATATATTTT; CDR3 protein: CASSQRQPWGNTIYF
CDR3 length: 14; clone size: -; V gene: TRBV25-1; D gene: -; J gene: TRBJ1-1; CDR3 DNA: TGTGCCAGCAGTGTGGGGGATATGAACACTGAAGCTTTCTTT; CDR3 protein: CASSVGDMNTEAFF
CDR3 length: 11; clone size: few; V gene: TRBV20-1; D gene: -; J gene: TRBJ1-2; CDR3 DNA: TGCAGTGCTAGAGCTAACGGGGGCTACACCTTC; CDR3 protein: CSARANGGYTF
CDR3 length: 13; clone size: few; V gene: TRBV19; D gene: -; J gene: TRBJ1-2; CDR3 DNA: TGTGCCAGTAGTATAGACGAATTCTATGGCTACACCTTC; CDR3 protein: CASSIDEFYGYTF